These 17 T cell receptor beta chains share one sample of origin, sequenced in a study of OX40 agonist ivuxolimab in advanced cancers. Profiling relied on immunoSEQ multiplex PCR, and the TCRdb table lists in-frame clones only, not all of them. The data hold about 72,000 clones, with more than 65% observed a single time. The specimen was CD4+ or CD8+ T cells sorted from blood, collected in a trial of the OX40 agonist ivuxolimab. These receptors came from an adult with an advanced solid tumor such as melanoma, head and neck, liver or kidney cancer.

The chain joins TRBV5-1 to TRBJ2-1, with D possibly being TRBD1 (5 bases). This CDR3 region has 14 residues. CDR1 and CDR2 from the germline V gene are SGHRS and YFSETQ. The germline V and J ends were trimmed by 4 bases and 2 bases, with 10 bases remaining between them. This CDR3 is CASSPPTAYNEQFF. The CDR3 DNA follows: TGCGCCAGCAGCCCACCGACAGCCTACAATGAGCAGTTCTTC. Filled out from reference TRBV5-1 and TRBJ2-1, the complete variable domain reads KAGVTQTPRYLIKTRGQQVTLSCSPISGHRSVSWYQQTPGQGLQFLFEYFSETQRNKGNFPGRFSGRQFSNSRSEMNVSTLELGDSALYLCASSPPTAYNEQFFGPGTRLTVL.

The chain employs TRBV7-3 and TRBJ2-1; 12 positions match TRBD1. V was clipped by 5 bases and J by 10 bases; unmatched bases: 9. The CDR3 length is 15 residues. Germline loops: CDR1 SGHTA, CDR2 FQGTGA. This CDR3 reads CASSSTGTGGGEQFF. The CDR3 DNA reads TGTGCCAGCAGCAGTACCGGGACAGGGGGCGGGGAGCAGTTCTTC. The full variable domain, its missing parts supplied by reference TRBV7-3 and TRBJ2-1, is GAGVSQTPSNKVTEKGKYVELRCDPISGHTALYWYRQSLGQGPEFLIYFQGTGAADDSGLPNDRFFAVRPEGSVSTLKIQRTERGDSAVYLCASSSTGTGGGEQFFGPGTRLTVL.

This chain connects TRBV4-2 to TRBJ2-7, with 9 bases aligning to TRBD2. Trimming at V came to 3 bases and at J to 1 base, leaving 7 bases not matched to a gene. The germline CDR1 and CDR2 sequences are LGHNA and YNFKEQ. This CDR3 contains 16 residues. CDR3 in DNA: TGTGCCAGCAGCCAGACTAGCGGCAGATTTTCCTACGAGCAGTACTTC. This codes for CASSQTSGRFSYEQYF.

The chain couples TRBV5-6 to TRBJ1-2, with a tentative D call TRBD1 (5 bases). CDR3 length equals 14 residues. Germline V CDR1 and CDR2: SGHDT, YYEEEE. Trimming left V 4 bases short and J 3 bases short, with 13 bases between. The CDR3 coding sequence is TGTGCCAGCAGCCTAGGACGGACACACTATGGCTACACCTTC. Protein: CASSLGRTHYGYTF.

The J gene is TRBJ1-5, the V gene TRBV5-1; 9 nucleotides line up with TRBD1. V was pared by 4 bases and J by 4 bases, with 18 bases of the junction left unmatched. The CDR3 totals 19 residues. CDR1 is SGHRS, CDR2 YFSETQ, per germline. The CDR3 reads CASSTNRDRDPRANQPQHF. CDR3 coding DNA: TGCGCCAGCAGCACGAACCGGGACAGGGATCCTCGGGCAAATCAGCCCCAGCATTTT.

The sample holds one count of this clone. The chain combines TRBV10-1 with TRBJ2-3; D is uncertain. This CDR3 region has 13 residues. Trimming pared 0 bases from V and 3 bases from J, leaving 4 bases between. CDR1 is WNHNN, CDR2 SYGVQD, per germline (reference sequence). Here the CDR3 DNA reads TGCGCCAGCAGTGAGTCGGGTACAGATACGCAGTATTTT. The encoded protein is CASSESGTDTQYF.

This clone showed up just a few times. This chain connects TRBV11-3 to TRBJ1-6; no clear D. Trimming removed 1 base from V and 7 bases from J, with 2 bases in between. Germline CDR1 and CDR2: SGHNT and YENEEA. The CDR3 runs to 12 residues. CDR3 sequence reads: CASSLGNSPLHF. The CDR3 DNA follows: TGTGCCAGCAGCTTAGGAAATTCACCCCTCCACTTT.

The rearrangement joins TRBV2 to TRBJ2-1; 7 nucleotides align to TRBD2. The CDR3 is 14 amino acids. In germline, CDR1 is SNHLY, CDR2 FYNNEI. The J segment lost 8 bases and the V segment lost 5 bases, leaving 9 bases of the junction unmatched. The chain's CDR3 is CASSTSGVRYEQFF. The CDR3 bases are TGTGCCAGCAGTACCAGCGGGGTTCGGTATGAGCAGTTCTTC.

The J gene is TRBJ2-7, the V gene TRBV5-6; no clear D. V dropped 4 bases and J dropped 3 bases, with 17 bases sitting between them. The CDR3 totals 15 residues. Germline V lookup: CDR1 SGHDT, CDR2 YYEEEE. CDR3 in DNA: TGTGCCAGCAGCCAACCTAGTTTCAACAACTACGAGCAGTACTTC. Translated: CASSQPSFNNYEQYF.

The chain recombines TRBV6-1 with TRBJ2-1; tentative D call: TRBD2 (6 bases). The CDR3 contains 14 residues. In germline, CDR1 is MNHNS, CDR2 SASEGT. V lost 6 bases, J lost 4 bases, and 13 bases lay in between. The CDR3 coding sequence is TGTGCCAGCAGCCTACCCGGGACTTACAATGAGCAGTTCTTC. Encoded protein: CASSLPGTYNEQFF.

The chain is built from TRBV6-1 and TRBJ1-2, with D possibly being TRBD1 (5 bases). Germline V lookup: CDR1 MNHNS, CDR2 SASEGT. V lost 5 bases and J lost 2, with 9 bases in between. The CDR3 loop spans 13 amino acids. CDR3 protein: CASSWGPNYGYTF. The DNA of the CDR3 is TGTGCCAGCAGTTGGGGCCCAAACTATGGCTACACCTTC.

The V gene is TRBV7-8, the J gene TRBJ2-2, with 7 bases that match TRBD2. In germline, CDR1 is SGHVS, CDR2 FQNEAQ. The CDR3 extends over 17 amino acids. V was clipped by 5 bases and J by 0 bases; unmatched bases: 9. CDR3 amino acids: CASSPAPAGANTGELFF. Here the CDR3 DNA reads TGTGCCAGCAGCCCGGCACCCGCGGGAGCGAACACCGGGGAGCTGTTTTTT.

This chain uses TRBV5-8 with TRBJ1-5; D uncertain. Trimming pared 1 base from V and 4 bases from J, leaving 9 bases between. This CDR3 has 14 amino acids. Germline V gene sequence: CDR1 SGHTS, CDR2 YDEGEE. CDR3 protein: CASSLRSGNQPQHF. CDR3 bases: TGTGCCAGCAGCTTGAGGAGTGGGAATCAGCCCCAGCATTTT.

The rearrangement uses TRBV7-9 and TRBJ1-1; 9 bases fit TRBD1. This CDR3 comprises 14 residues. CDR1 and CDR2 from the germline V gene are SEHNR and FQNEAQ (reference sequence). The J segment lost 5 bases and the V segment lost 1 base, leaving 2 bases of the junction unmatched. Here the CDR3 reads CASSLGDRETEAFF. For the CDR3, the DNA is TGTGCCAGCAGCTTAGGGGACAGGGAAACTGAAGCTTTCTTT.

V gene TRBV2 combines with J gene TRBJ2-2; D perhaps matches TRBD1 (6 bases). V lost 8 bases and J 5 bases, leaving 15 bases between the germline ends. CDR1 is SNHLY and CDR2 is FYNNEI in the germline V gene. CDR3 length equals 14 residues. CDR3 coding DNA: TGTGCCAGCCAAAAAACAGGGTTGACCGGGGAGCTGTTTTTT. Protein sequence: CASQKTGLTGELFF.

The J gene is TRBJ1-1, the V gene TRBV29-1; the D is unclear. This CDR3 has 15 amino acids. With 1 base removed from V and 1 base from J, the gap between germline ends came to 13 bases. Germline CDR1 SQVTM, CDR2 ANQGSEA. CDR3: CSVEGAGLTNTEAFF. The CDR3 DNA reads TGCAGCGTTGAAGGCGCTGGTTTGACGAACACTGAAGCTTTCTTT.

This clone appeared a few times. V usage is TRBV6-1 and J usage is TRBJ1-6; tentative D call: TRBD1 (6 bases). Germline V gene lookup returns CDR1 MNHNS and CDR2 SASEGT. The CDR3 loop spans 12 amino acids. The germline V and J ends were trimmed by 4 bases and 9 bases, with 7 bases remaining between them. CDR3 region: CASSAGVSPLHF. The CDR3 bases are TGTGCCAGCAGTGCAGGGGTTTCACCCCTCCACTTT.